The 23 T cell receptor beta chains below all came from one sample that was sequenced in a study of blood T cell repertoires in COVID-19. Sequenced by immunoSEQ multiplex PCR; TCRdb stores in-frame clones only, minus some. The table lists 120,000 or so clones, about 80% of them singletons, with roughly 25% in the top ten. Specimen: peripheral blood. These receptors all come from a human donor in a cohort sampled during active COVID-19.

This clone came up once. The chain couples TRBV6-2 or TRBV6-3 to TRBJ2-5, with 10 bases that match TRBD2. Germline V gene sequence: CDR1 MNHEY, CDR2 SVGEGT. V lost 5 bases to trimming and J lost 5 bases; unmatched junction nucleotides: 11. The CDR3 runs 16 residues. The CDR3 spells CASSPHSGGRKETQYF. The CDR3 DNA reads TGTGCCAGCAGTCCCCATAGCGGGGGGAGGAAGGAGACCCAGTACTTC.

The sample holds one count of this clone. This chain connects TRBV5-1 to TRBJ2-1; 11 bases map to TRBD2. Trimming cost V 1 base and J 1 base; bases outside gene matches: 10. CDR1 and CDR2 (germline): SGHRS, YFSETQ. The CDR3 loop spans 19 amino acids. Written as DNA, the CDR3 is TGCGCCAGCAGCTTGTCACTAGCGGGAGTAGGTCGGTCCTACAATGAGCAGTTCTTC. It translates to CASSLSLAGVGRSYNEQFF.

This rearrangement joins TRBV7-8 to TRBJ2-1, with TRBD2 as a possible D gene (7 bases). This CDR3 has 14 amino acids. The germline V gene encodes CDR1 SGHVS and CDR2 FQNEAQ. V shed 5 bases and J shed 7 bases, with 15 bases lying between them. The CDR3 spells CASSRDGGRNEQFF. The CDR3 region has the DNA TGTGCCAGCAGCAGGGACGGGGGGCGGAATGAGCAGTTCTTC. The full variable domain, in which reference TRBV7-8 and TRBJ2-1 provide the parts outside the CDR3, is GAGVSQSPRYKVAKRGQDVALRCDPISGHVSLFWYQQALGQGPEFLTYFQNEAQLDKSGLPSDRFFAERPEGSVSTLKIQRTQQEDSAVYLCASSRDGGRNEQFFGPGTRLTVL.

This chain links TRBV11-2 with TRBJ1-5, with unresolved D. The CDR3 has 13 amino acids. Germline V gene lookup returns CDR1 SGHAT and CDR2 FQNNGV. Trimming removed 1 base at V and 5 bases at J, with 6 bases between. The CDR3 sequence: CASSLVFDQPQHF. CDR3 nucleotides: TGTGCCAGCAGCTTAGTTTTCGATCAGCCCCAGCATTTT.

In this sample, this clone turned up a few times. This chain connects TRBV20-1 to TRBJ2-5, with a tentative D call TRBD2 (5 bases). The germline gives CDR1 DFQATT, CDR2 SNEGSKA (reference sequence). The CDR3 extends over 13 amino acids. V lost 3 bases to trimming and J lost 7 bases, with 15 bases between them. CDR3 region: CSASTGDSGTQYF. As DNA, the CDR3 is TGCAGTGCTAGTACCGGGGATTCGGGGACCCAGTACTTC.

This clone was seen only a few times. The V and J genes are TRBV5-4 and TRBJ1-3, with TRBD1 matching 8 bases. The V and J ends lost 4 bases and 7 bases, in that order; junction bases with no gene match: 7. CDR3 size: 14 residues. CDR1 is SGHNT, CDR2 YYREEE, per germline (reference sequence). The CDR3 protein is CASSRGGQGNTIYF. In DNA, the CDR3 is TGTGCCAGCAGCAGGGGAGGACAGGGTAACACCATATATTTT.

The J gene is TRBJ1-2, the V gene TRBV3-1 (or the pseudogene TRBV3-2), with no clear D. There are 12 residues in the CDR3. V lost 6 bases and J 3 bases, leaving 8 bases between the germline ends. The V gene's germline CDR1 is LGHDT and CDR2 YNNKEL (reference sequence). The chain's CDR3 is CASRRTYYGYTF. The CDR3 region has the DNA TGTGCCAGCAGACGGACTTACTATGGCTACACCTTC.

The chain links TRBV3-1 (or the pseudogene TRBV3-2) to TRBJ2-5; the match to TRBD1 covers 7 bases. With V trimmed by 5 bases and J by 2 bases, 8 bases remained unmatched. The CDR3 loop spans 15 amino acids. From germline, CDR1 is LGHDT and CDR2 YNNKEL (reference sequence). Here the CDR3 DNA reads TGTGCCAGCAGCATATCGACAGGGCCGCAAGAGACCCAGTACTTC. Its translation: CASSISTGPQETQYF.

The chain employs TRBV7-9 and TRBJ2-2; TRBD2 matches 8 bases. CDR3 length equals 14 residues. Germline V gene lookup returns CDR1 SEHNR and CDR2 FQNEAQ (reference sequence). J gave up 2 bases and V 10 bases, and 6 bases lay outside the gene matches. The CDR3 region is CATAGGGNTGELFF. The CDR3 bases are TGTGCCACCGCCGGGGGGGGTAACACCGGGGAGCTGTTTTTT.

The gene calls are TRBV6-2 or TRBV6-3 and TRBJ1-5; possibly TRBD1 for D (6 bases). Germline CDR1 MNHEY, CDR2 SVGEGT. CDR3 length equals 14 residues. The V and J ends lost 2 bases and 7 bases respectively, with 12 bases between them. CDR3 amino acids: CASSYGSGEQPQHF. The CDR3 DNA is TGTGCCAGCAGTTACGGGTCAGGGGAACAGCCCCAGCATTTT.

This clone has only a few counts. The chain links TRBV5-1 to TRBJ2-5, with TRBD2 matching 7 bases. V lost 0 bases and J lost 0; bases outside the gene matches: 2. CDR3 length equals 15 residues. CDR1 is SGHRS and CDR2 is YFSETQ in the germline V gene. The CDR3 here is CASSLGGLHQETQYF. CDR3 in DNA: TGCGCCAGCAGCTTGGGGGGACTACACCAAGAGACCCAGTACTTC.

The rearrangement links TRBV10-3 to TRBJ2-7; 11 bases map to TRBD1. The trim removed 1 base at V and 1 base at J, leaving 3 bases unmatched. The CDR3 loop spans 16 amino acids. Germline CDR1 reads ENHRY; CDR2 reads SYGVKD. The CDR3 region has the DNA TGTGCCATCAGTGAGTATGGGACAGGGGGATCCTACGAGCAGTACTTC. Translation: CAISEYGTGGSYEQYF.

This chain uses TRBV10-3 with TRBJ1-1; the D is unclear. Germline CDR1 ENHRY, CDR2 SYGVKD. The CDR3 consists of 12 residues. V was clipped by 10 bases and J by 3 bases, with 12 bases between them. CDR3 protein: CATRLADTEAFF. DNA for the CDR3: TGTGCCACCCGCTTGGCGGACACTGAAGCTTTCTTT.

This clone was recorded a few times. The rearrangement uses TRBV7-2 and TRBJ2-1; 10 nucleotides agree with TRBD2. This CDR3 has 14 amino acids. Per the germline V gene, CDR1 is SGHTA and CDR2 is FQGNSA. V was pared by 5 bases and J by 6 bases, with 4 bases of the junction left unmatched. This chain's CDR3 is CASSRTSGPNEQFF. DNA for the CDR3: TGTGCCAGCAGCCGGACTAGCGGTCCCAATGAGCAGTTCTTC.

The chain employs TRBV18 and TRBJ2-1; 9 bases line up with TRBD2. Germline CDR1 and CDR2: KGHSH and LQKENI. This CDR3 is built from 15 residues. Germline trimming cut 0 bases from V and 6 bases from J; bases unmatched to any gene: 3. Here the CDR3 DNA reads TGTGCCAGCTCACCACCGACGACTAGCGGCAATGAGCAGTTCTTC. It codes for CASSPPTTSGNEQFF.

This chain uses TRBV6-5 with TRBJ1-4; D unresolved. V lost 5 bases and J lost 5, with 12 bases in between. Germline V lookup: CDR1 MNHEY, CDR2 SVGAGI. This CDR3 is 14 amino acids long. CDR3 DNA: TGTGCCAGCAGTAACGGCCCCGGGAATGAAAAACTGTTTTTT. Residues: CASSNGPGNEKLFF.

The chain combines TRBV12-3 or TRBV12-4 with TRBJ1-1, with D unresolved. This CDR3 is built from 12 residues. The V and J ends lost 3 bases and 8 bases respectively, with 10 bases between them. Written as DNA, the CDR3 is TGTGCCAGCAGTTTCAGGCTAACGGAAGCTTTCTTT. Its protein product is CASSFRLTEAFF.

The rearrangement links TRBV7-2 to TRBJ1-6, with D maybe TRBD1 (5 bases). This CDR3 spans 15 amino acids. Germline CDR1 reads SGHTA; CDR2 reads FQGNSA. Trimming stripped 6 bases from V and 8 bases from J, with 17 bases between. CDR3 nucleotides: TGTGCCAGCAGTTATAGTCAGGGTAACCATTCACCCCTCCACTTT. It is translated as CASSYSQGNHSPLHF.

The chain employs TRBV7-2 and TRBJ2-5; 9 bases agree with TRBD2. The CDR3 has 17 residues. Germline CDR1 SGHTA, CDR2 FQGNSA. Trimming at V came to 5 bases and at J to 2 bases, leaving 12 bases not matched to a gene. CDR3 DNA sequence: TGTGCCAGCAGCCCCCAAGTAGGCGGGGGGGCACAAGAGACCCAGTACTTC. Amino acid sequence: CASSPQVGGGAQETQYF. The full variable domain, rest sourced from reference TRBV7-2 and TRBJ2-5, is GAGVSQSPSNKVTEKGKDVELRCDPISGHTALYWYRQSLGQGLEFLIYFQGNSAPDKSGLPSDRFSAERTGGSVSTLTIQRTQQEDSAVYLCASSPQVGGGAQETQYFGPGTRLLVL.

V is TRBV7-2 and J is TRBJ2-5, with no clear D. V was clipped by 4 bases and J by 4 bases, with 4 bases between them. The germline V gene encodes CDR1 SGHTA and CDR2 FQGNSA. The CDR3 runs to 11 residues. CDR3 in DNA: TGTGCCAGCAGCTCGGTAGAGACCCAGTACTTC. The encoded protein is CASSSVETQYF.

The chain carries TRBV7-2 and TRBJ2-1; 10 nucleotides line up with TRBD1. After removal of 6 bases from V and 3 bases from J, the junction contained 8 bases not matched to a gene. The CDR3 totals 16 residues. Germline assignment: CDR1 SGHTA and CDR2 FQGNSA. CDR3 in amino acids: CASRPDRGDYYNEQFF. CDR3 nucleotides: TGTGCCAGCAGACCGGACAGGGGGGATTACTACAATGAGCAGTTCTTC. The full variable domain, with the rest looked up from reference TRBV7-2 and TRBJ2-1, is GAGVSQSPSNKVTEKGKDVELRCDPISGHTALYWYRQSLGQGLEFLIYFQGNSAPDKSGLPSDRFSAERTGGSVSTLTIQRTQQEDSAVYLCASRPDRGDYYNEQFFGPGTRLTVL.

A note on this clone: The junction departs from germline at one end; a sequencing error may be responsible. This sequence joins TRBV30 and TRBJ1-2; a weak D match, TRBD1 (5 bases). Germline loops: CDR1 GTSNPN, CDR2 SVGIG (reference sequence). The CDR3 is 14 residues long. The CDR3 nucleotides are TGTGCCTGGAGTGTAACGCGGGGGATTACCGGGCACCACTTC. Translating gives CAWSVTRGITGHHF.

The chain links TRBV4-2 to TRBJ1-3; no clear D gene. The CDR3 loop spans 16 amino acids. Germline values: CDR1 LGHNA, CDR2 YNFKEQ. V was trimmed by 0 bases and J by 0 bases, leaving 9 bases between them. CDR3 in amino acids: CASSQDLLSSGNTIYF. The DNA for the CDR3 is TGTGCCAGCAGCCAAGACCTGCTCAGCTCTGGAAACACCATATATTTT.